One and the same sample provided the 30 T cell receptor beta chains below, sequenced in a study of blood T cell repertoires in COVID-19. Some clones are missing from TCRdb's copy, which holds only in-frame ones; the method was immunoSEQ multiplex PCR. The sample lists around 200,000 clones; roughly 84% were seen once. Sequenced material: peripheral blood. The origin of the receptors is a man aged 35 to 55 with active or convalescent COVID-19.

This clone has only a few counts. This sequence joins TRBV6-5 and TRBJ1-5, with D possibly matching TRBD1 (5 bases). The CDR3 loop spans 15 amino acids. The germline V and J ends were trimmed by 7 bases and 1 base, with 14 bases remaining between them. Per the germline V gene, CDR1 is MNHEY and CDR2 is SVGAGI. The CDR3 region is CASMSHGGSNQPQHF. Written as DNA, the CDR3 is TGTGCCAGCATGTCCCATGGGGGGAGCAATCAGCCCCAGCATTTT.

V usage is TRBV6-4 and J usage is TRBJ1-2; 9 bases line up with TRBD1. The germline CDR1 and CDR2 sequences are MRHNA and SNTAGT. This CDR3 contains 14 residues. Losses at the gene ends were 6 bases for V and 6 bases for J; bases not matched to a gene: 8. For the CDR3, the DNA is TGTGCCAGCAGCCGCGGGACAGGGTCGGATGGCTACACCTTC. It is translated as CASSRGTGSDGYTF.

The J gene is TRBJ1-2, the V gene TRBV6-4; 11 positions match TRBD1. CDR1 MRHNA and CDR2 SNTAGT come from the germline V gene. This CDR3 has 15 amino acids. V lost 3 bases, J lost 4 bases, and 4 bases stayed unmatched. CDR3 sequence reads: CASSEGTGGIYGYTF. CDR3 DNA sequence: TGTGCCAGCAGTGAAGGGACAGGGGGAATCTATGGCTACACCTTC.

The rearrangement links TRBV7-2 to TRBJ1-5, with a tentative D call TRBD1 (6 bases). V was pared by 5 bases and J by 3 bases, with 11 bases between. This CDR3 has 14 amino acids. CDR1 and CDR2 (germline): SGHTA, FQGNSA. CDR3 amino acids: CASSPTGHNQPQHF. The CDR3 DNA reads TGTGCCAGCAGCCCGACAGGCCACAATCAGCCCCAGCATTTT.

CDR3 bases: TGCGCCAGCAGCTTGGCCGGAGGACAGGCGGTCCGCTCTGGAAACACCATATATTTT. Translated: CASSLAGGQAVRSGNTIYF. The chain couples TRBV5-1 to TRBJ1-3; TRBD1 agrees at 7 bases. Germline CDR1 reads SGHRS; CDR2 reads YFSETQ. V was pared by 0 bases and J by 0 bases, with 12 bases of the junction left unmatched. CDR3 size: 19 residues. Full variable domain (missing parts from reference TRBV5-1 and TRBJ1-3): KAGVTQTPRYLIKTRGQQVTLSCSPISGHRSVSWYQQTPGQGLQFLFEYFSETQRNKGNFPGRFSGRQFSNSRSEMNVSTLELGDSALYLCASSLAGGQAVRSGNTIYFGEGSWLTVV.

This clone showed up just once. J is TRBJ1-5 and V is TRBV30, with 7 bases matching TRBD1. The V segment lost 3 bases and the J segment 1 base; nucleotides outside the gene matches: 9. The CDR3 runs 16 residues. The germline gives CDR1 GTSNPN, CDR2 SVGIG (reference sequence). DNA for the CDR3: TGTGCCTGGAGGGCCCCCCAGGACAGGAGCAATCAGCCCCAGCATTTT. As protein: CAWRAPQDRSNQPQHF.

The chain combines TRBV9 with TRBJ1-2; D unclear. The CDR3 is 13 amino acids. V lost 3 bases to trimming and J lost 2 bases, with 8 bases between them. CDR1 SGDLS and CDR2 YYNGEE come from the germline V gene. For the CDR3, the DNA is TGTGCCAGCAGCGGAGCGGACAACTATGGCTACACCTTC. It codes for CASSGADNYGYTF.

V usage is TRBV7-8 and J usage is TRBJ2-2; D may be TRBD2 (5 bases). Germline values: CDR1 SGHVS, CDR2 FQNEAQ. Trimming removed 6 bases from V and 1 base from J, with 15 bases in between. CDR3 size: 16 residues. CDR3 DNA: TGTGCCAGCAGAGCCCCGGAGGCAGGGAACACCGGGGAGCTGTTTTTT. This sequence encodes CASRAPEAGNTGELFF.

This sequence joins TRBV19 and TRBJ1-2; D not resolved. This CDR3 has 13 residues. Germline CDR1 and CDR2: LNHDA and SQIVND (reference sequence). The V and J ends lost 6 bases and 2 bases respectively, with 10 bases between them. The CDR3 here is CASSIDKNYGYTF. CDR3 in DNA: TGTGCCAGTAGCATCGACAAGAACTATGGCTACACCTTC. The full variable domain, its missing parts supplied by reference TRBV19 and TRBJ1-2, is DGGITQSPKYLFRKEGQNVTLSCEQNLNHDAMYWYRQDPGQGLRLIYYSQIVNDFQKGDIAEGYSVSREKKESFPLTVTSAQKNPTAFYLCASSIDKNYGYTFGSGTRLTVV.

The chain carries TRBV19 and TRBJ2-5; maybe TRBD1 (6 bases). The ends were cut back, 3 bases at V and 5 bases at J, with 19 bases in the middle. The CDR3 runs to 16 residues. Germline CDR1 LNHDA, CDR2 SQIVND (reference sequence). CDR3 loop: CASSIALNWGLETQYF. Written as DNA, the CDR3 is TGTGCCAGTAGTATCGCTCTGAATTGGGGGCTGGAGACCCAGTACTTC.

J is TRBJ2-7 and V is TRBV6-2 or TRBV6-3, with 13 bases matching TRBD2. CDR1 is MNHEY and CDR2 is SVGEGT in the germline V gene. V lost 3 bases, J lost 5 bases, and 7 bases stayed unmatched. The CDR3 consists of 16 residues. CDR3 protein: CASSYERTSGSHEQYF. The CDR3 coding sequence is TGTGCCAGCAGTTATGAGAGGACTAGCGGGAGTCACGAGCAGTACTTC.

This clone appeared a few times. The rearrangement joins TRBV30 to TRBJ1-4, with D hard to call. In germline, CDR1 is GTSNPN, CDR2 SVGIG (reference sequence). This CDR3 has 14 amino acids. V lost 4 bases, J lost 7 bases, and 16 bases lay in between. CDR3 nucleotide sequence: TGTGCCTGGAATCCGGGAGCCCTTGGTGAAAAACTGTTTTTT. As protein: CAWNPGALGEKLFF.

The gene calls are TRBV7-3 and TRBJ2-1, with D perhaps matching TRBD2 (6 bases). Germline V CDR1 and CDR2: SGHTA, FQGTGA. V was pared by 1 base and J by 4 bases, with 11 bases between. This CDR3 has 15 amino acids. The CDR3 reads CASSLRGDGYNEQFF. DNA for the CDR3: TGTGCCAGCAGCTTAAGGGGGGACGGATACAATGAGCAGTTCTTC.

J is TRBJ1-5 and V is TRBV4-1; 9 bases map to TRBD1. Germline values: CDR1 MGHRA, CDR2 YSYEKL. The junction had 6 bases not matched to a gene; V was cut back by 4 bases and J by 8 bases. This CDR3 has 14 amino acids. CDR3 nucleotides: TGCGCCAGCAGCCGGACAGGGGTGGAGGAGCCCCAGCATTTT. Translating gives CASSRTGVEEPQHF.

The chain is built from TRBV28 and TRBJ1-2; 10 bases are a match to TRBD1. Germline assignment: CDR1 MDHEN and CDR2 SYDVKM. V was pared by 7 bases and J by 5 bases, with 13 bases of the junction left unmatched. The CDR3 covers 16 residues. CDR3 coding DNA: TGTGCCAGCACCGACTCCCGGGACAGGGGAATATATGGCTACACCTTC. Its protein product is CASTDSRDRGIYGYTF.

The chain carries TRBV30 and TRBJ1-5; 9 bases fit TRBD1. CDR1 is GTSNPN, CDR2 SVGIG, per germline (reference sequence). The CDR3 is 15 residues long. Germline trimming cut 1 base from V and 6 bases from J; bases unmatched to any gene: 7. CDR3 sequence (DNA): TGTGCCTGGAGTGGCGGGACAGGGAATATTCAGCCCCAGCATTTT. Its translation: CAWSGGTGNIQPQHF.

The genes are TRBV9 and TRBJ1-1; 7 bases are shared with TRBD1. The CDR3 is 13 amino acids. The junction had 8 bases not matched to a gene; V was cut back by 4 bases and J by 8 bases. Germline values: CDR1 SGDLS, CDR2 YYNGEE. In DNA form, the CDR3 reads TGTGCCAGCAGCTCCAGGACAGGAGTCGAAGCTTTCTTT. It specifies CASSSRTGVEAFF.

The rearrangement joins TRBV5-1 to TRBJ1-1; 7 bases align to TRBD1. V trimming: 3 bases; J trimming: 5 bases; junction bases outside the gene matches: 4. CDR3 size: 13 residues. Looked up from germline, CDR1 is SGHRS and CDR2 is YFSETQ. The DNA of the CDR3 is TGCGCCAGCAGCTCGACACAGGGGACTGAAGCTTTCTTT. Encoded protein: CASSSTQGTEAFF.

The genes are TRBV3-1 (or the pseudogene TRBV3-2) and TRBJ1-5; D is ambiguous. V lost 1 base to trimming and J lost 7 bases, with 14 bases between them. The CDR3 is made up of 15 amino acids. Germline CDR1 and CDR2: LGHDT and YNNKEL (reference sequence). DNA of the CDR3: TGTGCCAGCAGCCAAGGAAGAGGCAGAGCCCAGCCCCAGCATTTT. It codes for CASSQGRGRAQPQHF.

V is TRBV25-1 and J is TRBJ2-1, with 11 nucleotides matching TRBD1. CDR1 and CDR2 (germline): MGHDK, SYGVNS. The CDR3 totals 15 residues. Losses at the gene ends were 5 bases for V and 8 bases for J; bases not matched to a gene: 8. The CDR3 loop reads CASSLGQGAGYEQFF. The CDR3 nucleotides are TGTGCCAGCAGTTTAGGACAGGGGGCAGGGTATGAGCAGTTCTTC.

This rearrangement joins TRBV5-4 to TRBJ2-1; D might be TRBD1 (6 bases). Trimming took off 0 bases at V and 2 bases at J, with 9 bases between the two ends. This CDR3 is built from 15 residues. CDR1 is SGHNT, CDR2 YYREEE, per germline (reference sequence). The CDR3 DNA reads as TGTGCCAGCAGCTTGGGACAGGCAACCTACAATGAGCAGTTCTTC. This encodes CASSLGQATYNEQFF.

The chain is built from TRBV2 and TRBJ1-2; D remains unclear. Germline CDR1 SNHLY, CDR2 FYNNEI. This CDR3 comprises 14 residues. V was cut by 7 bases and J by 0 bases, with 12 bases left in between. The CDR3 DNA is TGTGCCAGCATTCCGAGGGAATCTAACTATGGCTACACCTTC. It translates to CASIPRESNYGYTF.

V is TRBV30 and J is TRBJ2-7, with 9 positions matching TRBD2. CDR3 length equals 12 residues. CDR1 is GTSNPN and CDR2 is SVGIG in the germline V gene (reference sequence). The V segment lost 6 bases and the J segment 6 bases; nucleotides outside the gene matches: 6. The DNA of the CDR3 is TGTGCCTGTAGCGGGAGAGTCAGCGAGCAGTACTTC. Protein: CACSGRVSEQYF.

The chain links TRBV27 to TRBJ2-2; 8 bases are a match to TRBD2. The CDR3 extends over 13 amino acids. The J segment lost 6 bases and the V segment lost 6 bases, leaving 3 bases of the junction unmatched. The V gene's germline CDR1 is MNHEY and CDR2 SMNVEV (reference sequence). As DNA, the CDR3 is TGTGCCAGCAGCGGGGGGGGCGCCGGGGAGCTGTTTTTT. It codes for CASSGGGAGELFF.

J is TRBJ1-2 and V is TRBV27, with 8 bases aligning to TRBD1. Per the germline V gene, CDR1 is MNHEY and CDR2 is SMNVEV (reference sequence). The CDR3 is made up of 17 amino acids. V lost 5 bases, J lost 4 bases, and 15 bases stayed unmatched. Here the CDR3 reads CASSPRQGLRGAYGYTF. The CDR3, as DNA: TGTGCCAGCAGTCCAAGACAGGGGTTGCGAGGGGCCTATGGCTACACCTTC.

The chain has TRBV18 and TRBJ1-6; no clear D gene. The CDR3 extends over 17 amino acids. CDR1 KGHSH and CDR2 LQKENI come from the germline V gene. V shed 3 bases and J shed 5 bases, with 17 bases lying between them. CDR3 residues: CASSPLEGMGDNSPLHF. DNA of the CDR3: TGTGCCAGCTCACCCCTGGAGGGAATGGGAGATAATTCACCCCTCCACTTT. The variable domain in full, completed from reference TRBV18 and TRBJ1-6, reads NAGVMQNPRHLVRRRGQEARLRCSPMKGHSHVYWYRQLPEEGLKFMVYLQKENIIDESGMPKERFSAEFPKEGPSILRIQQVVRGDSAAYFCASSPLEGMGDNSPLHFGNGTRLTVT.

The chain combines TRBV6-1 with TRBJ1-3; 9 positions agree with TRBD1. Germline V gene sequence: CDR1 MNHNS, CDR2 SASEGT. The CDR3 loop spans 15 amino acids. J was trimmed by 9 bases and V by 3 bases; bases with no gene match: 9. The CDR3 is CASSDPGDREVTIYF. CDR3 DNA sequence: TGTGCCAGCAGTGACCCGGGGGACAGGGAAGTCACCATATATTTT.

This chain links TRBV3-1 (or the pseudogene TRBV3-2) with TRBJ2-7, with 8 bases identical to TRBD1. Trimming cost V 8 bases and J 6 bases; bases outside gene matches: 9. Germline CDR1 reads LGHDT; CDR2 reads YNNKEL (reference sequence). The CDR3 runs 13 residues. CDR3 DNA sequence: TGTGCCAGCGGACGACAGGGGATTGGCGAGCAGTACTTC. Its translation is CASGRQGIGEQYF.

This chain links TRBV19 with TRBJ1-2, with TRBD1 identical over 8 bases. Germline CDR1 is LNHDA and CDR2 is SQIVND (reference sequence). V was pared by 2 bases and J by 6 bases, with 5 bases of the junction left unmatched. The CDR3 loop spans 14 amino acids. The CDR3 DNA reads TGTGCCAGTAGTATACTTCCAGGGGGCGATGGCTACACCTTC. Protein: CASSILPGGDGYTF.

This clone is a singleton in its sample. The chain recombines TRBV7-2 with TRBJ1-5; TRBD1 matches at 8 bases. CDR3 length: 18 residues. The trim removed 5 bases at V and 6 bases at J, leaving 18 bases unmatched. CDR1 SGHTA and CDR2 FQGNSA come from the germline V gene. The CDR3 nucleotides are TGTGCCAGCAGCGCGCGAGACAGGGGATTATTATCCCGTCAGCCCCAGCATTTT. As protein: CASSARDRGLLSRQPQHF.